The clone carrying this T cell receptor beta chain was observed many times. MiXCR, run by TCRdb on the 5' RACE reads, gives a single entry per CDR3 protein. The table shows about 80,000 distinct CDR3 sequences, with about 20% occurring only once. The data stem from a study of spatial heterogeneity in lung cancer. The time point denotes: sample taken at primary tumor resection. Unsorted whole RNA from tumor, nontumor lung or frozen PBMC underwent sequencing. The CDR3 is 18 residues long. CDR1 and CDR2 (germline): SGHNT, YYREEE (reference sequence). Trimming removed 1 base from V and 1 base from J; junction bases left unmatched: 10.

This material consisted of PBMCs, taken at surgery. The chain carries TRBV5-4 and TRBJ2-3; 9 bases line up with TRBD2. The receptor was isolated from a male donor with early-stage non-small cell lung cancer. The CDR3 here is CASSLWGLAAGGTDTQYF. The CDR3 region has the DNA TGTGCCAGCAGCTTGTGGGGACTAGCCGCGGGGGGCACAGATACGCAGTATTTT.